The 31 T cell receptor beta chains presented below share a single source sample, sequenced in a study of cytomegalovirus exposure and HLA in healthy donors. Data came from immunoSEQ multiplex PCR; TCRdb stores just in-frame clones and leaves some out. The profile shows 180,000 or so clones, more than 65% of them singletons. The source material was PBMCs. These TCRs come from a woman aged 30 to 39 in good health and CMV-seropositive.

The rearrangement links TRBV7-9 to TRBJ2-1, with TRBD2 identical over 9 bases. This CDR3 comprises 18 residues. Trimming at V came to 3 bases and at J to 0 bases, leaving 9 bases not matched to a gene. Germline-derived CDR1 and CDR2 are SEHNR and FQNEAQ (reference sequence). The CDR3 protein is CASSFRPSSGNSYNEQFF. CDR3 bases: TGTGCCAGCAGCTTTCGGCCGTCTAGCGGGAACTCCTACAATGAGCAGTTCTTC.

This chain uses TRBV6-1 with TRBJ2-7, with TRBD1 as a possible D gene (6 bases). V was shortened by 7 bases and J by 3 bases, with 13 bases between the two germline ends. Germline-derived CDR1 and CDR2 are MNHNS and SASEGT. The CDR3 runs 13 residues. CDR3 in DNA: TGTGCCAGCACCATGTCACAGGGCTACGAGCAGTACTTC. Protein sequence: CASTMSQGYEQYF.

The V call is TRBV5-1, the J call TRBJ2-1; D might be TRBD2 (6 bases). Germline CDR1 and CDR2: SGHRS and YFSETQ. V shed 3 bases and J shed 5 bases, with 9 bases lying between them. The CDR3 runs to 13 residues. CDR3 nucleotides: TGCGCCAGCAGCTCGGGGGTCGACAATGAGCAGTTCTTC. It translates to CASSSGVDNEQFF. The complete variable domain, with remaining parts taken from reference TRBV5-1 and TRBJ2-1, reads KAGVTQTPRYLIKTRGQQVTLSCSPISGHRSVSWYQQTPGQGLQFLFEYFSETQRNKGNFPGRFSGRQFSNSRSEMNVSTLELGDSALYLCASSSGVDNEQFFGPGTRLTVL.

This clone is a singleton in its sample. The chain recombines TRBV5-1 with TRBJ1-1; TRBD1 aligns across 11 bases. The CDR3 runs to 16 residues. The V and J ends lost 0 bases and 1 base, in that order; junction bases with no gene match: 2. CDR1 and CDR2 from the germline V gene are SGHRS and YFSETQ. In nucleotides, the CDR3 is TGCGCCAGCAGCTTGGAAGGACAGGGGGCGAACACTGAAGCTTTCTTT. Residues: CASSLEGQGANTEAFF. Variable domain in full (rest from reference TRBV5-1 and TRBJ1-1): KAGVTQTPRYLIKTRGQQVTLSCSPISGHRSVSWYQQTPGQGLQFLFEYFSETQRNKGNFPGRFSGRQFSNSRSEMNVSTLELGDSALYLCASSLEGQGANTEAFFGQGTRLTVV.

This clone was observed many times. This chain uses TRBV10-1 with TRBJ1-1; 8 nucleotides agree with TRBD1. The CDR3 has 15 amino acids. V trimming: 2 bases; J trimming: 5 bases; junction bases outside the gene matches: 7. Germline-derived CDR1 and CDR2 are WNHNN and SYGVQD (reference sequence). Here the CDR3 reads CASSEKGQGNTEAFF. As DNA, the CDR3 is TGCGCCAGCAGTGAGAAAGGACAGGGAAATACTGAAGCTTTCTTT.

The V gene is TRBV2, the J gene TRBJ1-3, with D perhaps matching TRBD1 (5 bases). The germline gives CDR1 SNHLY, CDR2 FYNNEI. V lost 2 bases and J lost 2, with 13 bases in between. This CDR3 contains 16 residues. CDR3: CASSEIHKGPGNTIYF. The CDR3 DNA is TGTGCCAGCAGTGAAATTCACAAGGGGCCTGGAAACACCATATATTTT.

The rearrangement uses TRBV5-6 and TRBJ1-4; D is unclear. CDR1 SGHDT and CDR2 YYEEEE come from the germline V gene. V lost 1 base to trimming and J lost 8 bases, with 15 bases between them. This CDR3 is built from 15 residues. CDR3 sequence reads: CASSLKSPQEEKLFF. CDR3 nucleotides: TGTGCCAGCAGCTTGAAGTCACCCCAAGAGGAAAAACTGTTTTTT.

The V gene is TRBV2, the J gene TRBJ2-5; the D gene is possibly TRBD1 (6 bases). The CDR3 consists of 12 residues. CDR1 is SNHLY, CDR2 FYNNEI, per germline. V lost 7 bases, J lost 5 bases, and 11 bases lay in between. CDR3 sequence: CASTGVGETQYF. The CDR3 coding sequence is TGTGCCAGCACAGGGGTAGGGGAGACCCAGTACTTC. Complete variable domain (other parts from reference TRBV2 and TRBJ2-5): EPEVTQTPSHQVTQMGQEVILRCVPISNHLYFYWYRQILGQKVEFLVSFYNNEISEKSEIFDDQFSVERPDGSNFTLKIRSTKLEDSAMYFCASTGVGETQYFGPGTRLLVL.

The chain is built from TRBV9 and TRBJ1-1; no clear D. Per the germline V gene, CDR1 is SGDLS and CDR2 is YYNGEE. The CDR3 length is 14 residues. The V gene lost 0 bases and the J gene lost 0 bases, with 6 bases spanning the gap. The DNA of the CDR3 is TGTGCCAGCAGCGTAGAGAGTATGAACACTGAAGCTTTCTTT. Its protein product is CASSVESMNTEAFF.

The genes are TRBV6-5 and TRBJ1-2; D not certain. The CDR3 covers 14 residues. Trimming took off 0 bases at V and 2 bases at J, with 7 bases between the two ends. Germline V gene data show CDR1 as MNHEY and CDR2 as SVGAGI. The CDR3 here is CASSYSRINYGYTF. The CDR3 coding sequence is TGTGCCAGCAGTTACTCCAGAATCAACTATGGCTACACCTTC.

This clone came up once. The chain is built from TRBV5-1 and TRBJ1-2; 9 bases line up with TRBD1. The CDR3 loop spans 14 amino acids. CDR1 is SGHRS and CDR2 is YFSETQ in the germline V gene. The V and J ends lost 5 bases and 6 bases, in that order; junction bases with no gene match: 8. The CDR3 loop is CASRAGTGTHGYTF. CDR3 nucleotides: TGCGCCAGCAGAGCTGGGACAGGGACTCATGGCTACACCTTC.

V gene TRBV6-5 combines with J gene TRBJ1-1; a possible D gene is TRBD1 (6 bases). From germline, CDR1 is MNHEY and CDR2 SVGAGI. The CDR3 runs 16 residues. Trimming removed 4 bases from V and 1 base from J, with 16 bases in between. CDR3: CASSFVSSGQNTEAFF. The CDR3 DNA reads TGTGCCAGCAGTTTCGTATCTTCGGGACAGAACACTGAAGCTTTCTTT.

This CDR3 is CAWSRSSGSYEQFF. DNA for the CDR3: TGTGCCTGGAGTAGGTCTAGCGGGAGCTATGAGCAGTTCTTC. The rearrangement joins TRBV30 to TRBJ2-1; TRBD2 agrees at 10 bases. The ends lost 2 bases at V and 8 bases at J; junction bases unmatched: 6. Germline CDR1 is GTSNPN and CDR2 is SVGIG (reference sequence). The CDR3 has 14 residues. Complete variable domain (other parts from reference TRBV30 and TRBJ2-1): SQTIHQWPATLVQPVGSPLSLECTVEGTSNPNLYWYRQAAGRGLQLLFYSVGIGQISSEVPQNLSASRPQDRQFILSSKKLLLSDSGFYLCAWSRSSGSYEQFFGPGTRLTVL.

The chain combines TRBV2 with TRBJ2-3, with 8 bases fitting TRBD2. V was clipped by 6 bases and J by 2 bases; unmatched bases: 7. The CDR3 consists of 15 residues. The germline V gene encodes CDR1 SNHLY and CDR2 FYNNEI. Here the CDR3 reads CASRKLAGLTDTQYF. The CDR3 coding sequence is TGTGCCAGCAGGAAGCTAGCGGGCCTCACAGATACGCAGTATTTT.

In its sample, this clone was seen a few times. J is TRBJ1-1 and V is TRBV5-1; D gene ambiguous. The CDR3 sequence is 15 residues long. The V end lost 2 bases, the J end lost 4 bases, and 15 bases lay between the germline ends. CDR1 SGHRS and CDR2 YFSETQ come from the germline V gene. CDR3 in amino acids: CASSFGPGEGTEAFF. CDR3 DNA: TGCGCCAGCAGCTTTGGTCCGGGTGAGGGCACTGAAGCTTTCTTT.

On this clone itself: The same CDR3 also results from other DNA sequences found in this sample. In DNA form, the CDR3 reads TGCGCCAGCAGCCCCGGACAATACAATGAGCAGTTCTTC. This encodes CASSPGQYNEQFF. V gene TRBV5-1 combines with J gene TRBJ2-1; possible D gene TRBD1, 5 bases. Between the trimmed V and J ends, which lost 4 bases and 4 bases, there was a span of 9 bases. From germline, CDR1 is SGHRS and CDR2 YFSETQ. CDR3 length equals 13 residues.

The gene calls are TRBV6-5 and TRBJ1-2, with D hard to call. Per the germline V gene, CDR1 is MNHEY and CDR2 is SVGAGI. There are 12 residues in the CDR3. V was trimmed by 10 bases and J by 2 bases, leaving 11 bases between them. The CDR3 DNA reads TGTGCCACGTACCGGGGAAACTATGGCTACACCTTC. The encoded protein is CATYRGNYGYTF.

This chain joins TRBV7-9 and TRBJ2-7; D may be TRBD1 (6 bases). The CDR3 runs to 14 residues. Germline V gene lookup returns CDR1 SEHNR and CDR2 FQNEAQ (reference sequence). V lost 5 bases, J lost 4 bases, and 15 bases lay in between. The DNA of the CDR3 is TGTGCCAGCAGCCGTCGGACAGATGAGTACGAGCAGTACTTC. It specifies CASSRRTDEYEQYF.

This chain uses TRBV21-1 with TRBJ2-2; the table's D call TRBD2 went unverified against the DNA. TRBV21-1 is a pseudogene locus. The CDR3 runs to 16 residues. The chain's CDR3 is CASRASGSRDTGELFF. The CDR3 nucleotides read TGTGCCAGCAGGGCGTCCGGCAGCCGGGACACCGGGGAGCTGTTTTTT.

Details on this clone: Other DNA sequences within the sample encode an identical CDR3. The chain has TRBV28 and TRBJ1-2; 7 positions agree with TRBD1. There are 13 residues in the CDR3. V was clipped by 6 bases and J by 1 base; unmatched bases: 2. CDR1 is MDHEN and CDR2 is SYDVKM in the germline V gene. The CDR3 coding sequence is TGTGCCAGCAGCAGGGACAGTAACTATGGCTACACCTTC. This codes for CASSRDSNYGYTF.

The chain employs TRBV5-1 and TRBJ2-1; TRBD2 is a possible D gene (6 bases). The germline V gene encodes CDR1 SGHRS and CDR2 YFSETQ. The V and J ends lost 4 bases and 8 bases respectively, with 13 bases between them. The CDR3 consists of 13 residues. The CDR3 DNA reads TGCGCCAGCAGCATTGCGGCGGGATATGAGCAGTTCTTC. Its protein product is CASSIAAGYEQFF.

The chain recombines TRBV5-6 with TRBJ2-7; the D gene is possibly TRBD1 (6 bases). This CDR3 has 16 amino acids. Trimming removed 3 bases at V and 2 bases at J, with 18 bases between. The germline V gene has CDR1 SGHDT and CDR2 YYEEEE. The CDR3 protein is CASSSRARGPTYEQYF. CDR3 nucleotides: TGTGCCAGCAGCTCACGCGCCAGGGGTCCGACCTACGAGCAGTACTTC. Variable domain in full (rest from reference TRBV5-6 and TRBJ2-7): DAGVTQSPTHLIKTRGQQVTLRCSPKSGHDTVSWYQQALGQGPQFIFQYYEEEERQRGNFPDRFSGHQFPNYSSELNVNALLLGDSALYLCASSSRARGPTYEQYFGPGTRLTVT.

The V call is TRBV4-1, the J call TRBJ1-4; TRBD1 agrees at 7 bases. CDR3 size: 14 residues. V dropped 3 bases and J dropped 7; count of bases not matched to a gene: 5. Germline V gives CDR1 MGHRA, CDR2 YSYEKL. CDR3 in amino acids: CASSHLGGREKLFF. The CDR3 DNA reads TGCGCCAGCAGCCACCTAGGGGGCCGTGAAAAACTGTTTTTT.

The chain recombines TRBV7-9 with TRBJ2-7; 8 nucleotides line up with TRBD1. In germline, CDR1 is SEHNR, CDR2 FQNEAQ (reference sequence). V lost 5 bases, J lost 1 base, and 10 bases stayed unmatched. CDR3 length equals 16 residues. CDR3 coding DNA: TGTGCCAGCAGCCGGAACGAGGGACAGGATTCCTACGAGCAGTACTTC. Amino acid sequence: CASSRNEGQDSYEQYF. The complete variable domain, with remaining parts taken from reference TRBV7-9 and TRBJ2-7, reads DTGVSQNPRHKITKRGQNVTFRCDPISEHNRLYWYRQTLGQGPEFLTYFQNEAQLEKSRLLSDRFSAERPKGSFSTLEIQRTEQGDSAMYLCASSRNEGQDSYEQYFGPGTRLTVT.

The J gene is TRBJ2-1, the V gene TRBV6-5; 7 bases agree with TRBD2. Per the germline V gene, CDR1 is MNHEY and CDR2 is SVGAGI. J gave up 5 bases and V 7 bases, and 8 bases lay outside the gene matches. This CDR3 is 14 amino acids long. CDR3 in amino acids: CASTRDYVNNEQFF. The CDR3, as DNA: TGTGCCAGCACGCGGGACTACGTAAACAATGAGCAGTTCTTC.

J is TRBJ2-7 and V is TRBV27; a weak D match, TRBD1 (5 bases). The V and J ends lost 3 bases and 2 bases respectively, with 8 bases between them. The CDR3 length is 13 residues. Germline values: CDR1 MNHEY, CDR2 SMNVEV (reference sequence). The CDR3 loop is CASSLTDTYEQYF. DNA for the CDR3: TGTGCCAGCAGTTTGACGGACACCTACGAGCAGTACTTC.

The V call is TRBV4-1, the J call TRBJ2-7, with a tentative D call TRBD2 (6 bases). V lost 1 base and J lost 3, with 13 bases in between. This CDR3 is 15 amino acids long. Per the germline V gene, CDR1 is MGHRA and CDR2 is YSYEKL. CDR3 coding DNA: TGCGCCAGCAGCCAAGTGTGGGAGGTAGACTACGAGCAGTACTTC. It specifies CASSQVWEVDYEQYF.

The CDR3 protein is CASLDETYEQYF. CDR3 nucleotide sequence: TGTGCCAGCCTCGATGAGACCTACGAGCAGTACTTC. This chain links TRBV28 with TRBJ2-7; D is ambiguous. This CDR3 has 12 amino acids. Trimming stripped 8 bases from V and 2 bases from J, with 10 bases between. Per germline, CDR1 MDHEN and CDR2 SYDVKM.

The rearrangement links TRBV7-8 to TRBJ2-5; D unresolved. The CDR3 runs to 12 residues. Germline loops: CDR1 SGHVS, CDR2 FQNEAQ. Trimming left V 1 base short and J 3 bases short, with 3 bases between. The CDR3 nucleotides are TGTGCCAGCAGCTTAGTAGAAGAGACCCAGTACTTC. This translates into CASSLVEETQYF.

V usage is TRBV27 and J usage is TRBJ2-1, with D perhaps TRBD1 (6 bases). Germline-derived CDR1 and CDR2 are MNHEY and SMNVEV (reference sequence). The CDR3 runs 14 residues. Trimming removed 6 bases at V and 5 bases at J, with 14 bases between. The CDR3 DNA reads TGTGCCAGCAGGCCCCGGACAGACAACAATGAGCAGTTCTTC. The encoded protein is CASRPRTDNNEQFF.

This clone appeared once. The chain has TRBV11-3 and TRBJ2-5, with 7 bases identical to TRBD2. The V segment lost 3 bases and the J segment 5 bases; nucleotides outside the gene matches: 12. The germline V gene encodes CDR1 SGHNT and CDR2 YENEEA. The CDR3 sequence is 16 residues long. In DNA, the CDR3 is TGTGCCAGCAGCTTCGGCGGGAGTTCGATTTCGGAGACCCAGTACTTC. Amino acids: CASSFGGSSISETQYF.